This T cell receptor beta chain appears in the sequencing data of a study of blood T cell repertoires in COVID-19. As for the study in general: From the United States, Italy and Spain came samples of acute and convalescent COVID-19. From T cells, B-cell-depleted T cells, or PBMCs came the material, which was cDNA or gDNA.

The germline CDR1 and CDR2 sequences are SEHNR and FQNEAQ (reference sequence). The ends were cut back, 4 bases at V and 5 bases at J, with 12 bases in the middle. CDR3 length equals 13 residues. TCRdb's table, derived via immunoSEQ multiplex PCR, lists solely in-frame clones and lacks some. The table has 150,000 to 200,000 clones, about 74% seen once. Sequenced material: peripheral blood. The J gene is TRBJ2-7, the V gene TRBV7-9; tentative D call: TRBD2 (6 bases). The receptor comes from a man aged 60 to 75 with acute or convalescent COVID-19. This CDR3 reads CASSSAGIDEQYF. DNA of the CDR3: TGTGCCAGCAGCTCCGCGGGGATAGACGAGCAGTACTTC.